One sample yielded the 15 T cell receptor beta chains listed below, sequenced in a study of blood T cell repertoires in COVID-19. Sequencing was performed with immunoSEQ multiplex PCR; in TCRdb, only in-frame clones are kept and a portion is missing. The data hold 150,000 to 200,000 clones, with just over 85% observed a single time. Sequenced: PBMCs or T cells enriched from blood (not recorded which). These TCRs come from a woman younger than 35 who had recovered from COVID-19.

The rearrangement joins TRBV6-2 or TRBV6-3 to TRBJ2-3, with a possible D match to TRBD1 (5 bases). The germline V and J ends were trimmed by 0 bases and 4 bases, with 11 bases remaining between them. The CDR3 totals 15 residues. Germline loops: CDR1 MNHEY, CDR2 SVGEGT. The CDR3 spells CASSYSRGAPDTQYF. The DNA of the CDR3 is TGTGCCAGCAGTTACTCCCGTGGGGCCCCAGATACGCAGTATTTT.

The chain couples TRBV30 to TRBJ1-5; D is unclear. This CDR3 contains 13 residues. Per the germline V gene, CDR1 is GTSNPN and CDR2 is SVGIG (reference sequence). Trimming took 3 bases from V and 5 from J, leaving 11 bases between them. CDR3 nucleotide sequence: TGTGCCTGGAGCAGCGAAGAACATCAGCCCCAGCATTTT. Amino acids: CAWSSEEHQPQHF.

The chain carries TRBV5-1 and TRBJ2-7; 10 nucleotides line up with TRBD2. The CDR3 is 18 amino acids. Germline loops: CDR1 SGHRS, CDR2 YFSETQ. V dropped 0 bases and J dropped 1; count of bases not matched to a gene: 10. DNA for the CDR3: TGCGCCAGCAGCTTGGTTAGGGACCTGACTAGCGGGTCCTACGAGCAGTACTTC. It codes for CASSLVRDLTSGSYEQYF.

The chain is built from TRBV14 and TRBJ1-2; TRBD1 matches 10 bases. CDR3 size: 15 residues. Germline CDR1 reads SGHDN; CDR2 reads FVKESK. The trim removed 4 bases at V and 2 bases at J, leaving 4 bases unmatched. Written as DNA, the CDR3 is TGTGCCAGCAGCCCGGGACAGGGGATCAACTATGGCTACACCTTC. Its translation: CASSPGQGINYGYTF.

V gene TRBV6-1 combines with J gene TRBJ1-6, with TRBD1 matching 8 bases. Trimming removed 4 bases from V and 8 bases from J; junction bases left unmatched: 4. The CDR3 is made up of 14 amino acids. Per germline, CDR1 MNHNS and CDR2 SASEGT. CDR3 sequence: CASSAGTGYSPLHF. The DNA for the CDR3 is TGTGCCAGCAGTGCCGGGACAGGTTATTCACCCCTCCACTTT.

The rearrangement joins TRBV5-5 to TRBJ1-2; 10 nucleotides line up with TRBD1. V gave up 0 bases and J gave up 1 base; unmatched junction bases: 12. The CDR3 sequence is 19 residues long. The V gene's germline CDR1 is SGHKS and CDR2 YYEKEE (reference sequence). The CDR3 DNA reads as TGTGCCAGCAGCTTGGCCGGGGGACAGGGGAACCCTCTTAACTATGGCTACACCTTC. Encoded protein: CASSLAGGQGNPLNYGYTF.

DNA of the CDR3: TGTGCCAGCTGGGGGGGAGGCCCCACCTACGAGCAGTACTTC. Encoded protein: CASWGGGPTYEQYF. This chain joins TRBV6-5 and TRBJ2-7; 7 nucleotides line up with TRBD2. The CDR3 has 14 amino acids. Germline V gene lookup returns CDR1 MNHEY and CDR2 SVGAGI. Trimming removed 8 bases from V and 2 bases from J; junction bases left unmatched: 9.

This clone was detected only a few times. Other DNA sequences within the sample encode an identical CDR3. Here the CDR3 reads CASSLGARTEAFF. CDR3 in DNA: TGTGCCAGCAGTTTAGGGGCGCGGACTGAAGCTTTCTTT. The gene calls are TRBV27 and TRBJ1-1; D is perhaps TRBD1 (5 bases). V lost 2 bases and J 5 bases, leaving 9 bases between the germline ends. The length of the CDR3 is 13 residues. Germline CDR1 and CDR2: MNHEY and SMNVEV (reference sequence).

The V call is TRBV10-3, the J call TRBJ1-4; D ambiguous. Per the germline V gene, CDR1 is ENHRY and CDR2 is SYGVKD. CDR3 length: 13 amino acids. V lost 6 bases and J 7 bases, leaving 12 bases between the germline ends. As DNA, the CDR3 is TGTGCCATCAGCGCGGGGTACGCTGAAAAACTGTTTTTT. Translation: CAISAGYAEKLFF.

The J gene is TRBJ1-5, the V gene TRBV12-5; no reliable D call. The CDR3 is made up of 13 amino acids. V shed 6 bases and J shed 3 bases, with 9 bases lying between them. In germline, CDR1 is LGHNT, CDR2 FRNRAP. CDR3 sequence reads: CASGLEPNQPQHF. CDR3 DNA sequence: TGTGCTAGTGGCCTGGAGCCCAATCAGCCCCAGCATTTT.

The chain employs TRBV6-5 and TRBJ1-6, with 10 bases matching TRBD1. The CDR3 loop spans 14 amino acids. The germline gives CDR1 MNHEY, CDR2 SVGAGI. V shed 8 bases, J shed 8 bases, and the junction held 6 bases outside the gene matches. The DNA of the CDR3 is TGTGCCAGCTGGTTGGGACAGGGGCATTCACCCCTCCACTTT. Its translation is CASWLGQGHSPLHF.

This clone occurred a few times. The CDR3 bases are TGTGCCAACGCACCCCTAGCGGGAGAGGCCGGGGAGCTGTTTTTT. Its protein product is CANAPLAGEAGELFF. The J gene is TRBJ2-2, the V gene TRBV21-1; TRBD2, the D gene given by the table, was not confirmed from the DNA. TRBV21-1 is termed a pseudogene. The CDR3 is made up of 15 amino acids.

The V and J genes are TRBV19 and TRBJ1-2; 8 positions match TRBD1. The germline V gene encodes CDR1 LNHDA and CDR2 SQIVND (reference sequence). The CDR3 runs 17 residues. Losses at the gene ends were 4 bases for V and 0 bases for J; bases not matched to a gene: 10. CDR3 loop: CASSTYSLTGANYGYTF. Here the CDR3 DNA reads TGTGCCAGTAGTACCTATAGTTTGACAGGGGCTAACTATGGCTACACCTTC.

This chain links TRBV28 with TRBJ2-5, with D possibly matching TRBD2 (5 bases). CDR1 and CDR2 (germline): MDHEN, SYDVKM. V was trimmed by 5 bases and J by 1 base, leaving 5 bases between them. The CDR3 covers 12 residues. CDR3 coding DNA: TGTGCCAGCAGTCGGGGCCAAGAGACCCAGTACTTC. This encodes CASSRGQETQYF.

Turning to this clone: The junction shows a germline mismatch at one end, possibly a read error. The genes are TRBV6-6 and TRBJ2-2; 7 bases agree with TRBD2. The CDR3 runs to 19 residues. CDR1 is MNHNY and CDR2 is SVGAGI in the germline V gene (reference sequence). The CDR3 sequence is CASSYSCSGGLTNTGELFF. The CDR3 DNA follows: TGTGCCAGCAGCTACTCTTGTAGTGGGGGACTAACGAACACCGGGGAGCTGTTTTTT.